This T cell receptor (beta chain) was documented in a study of CD8 T cells in Susac syndrome. Reverse transcription of about 0.5 to 1 ug RNA was performed with random hexamers. The CDR3 of TCR beta was amplified by immunoSEQ multiplex PCR across 54 Vbeta and 13 Jbeta. TCRdb called the immunoSEQ multiplex PCR reads again in MiXCR, with one record for every CDR3 protein. The sample holds roughly 150,000 distinct CDR3 sequences; roughly 94% are singletons and the top ten take roughly 0.099%. CD8+ and CD4+ T cells taken from blood had their TCR beta sequenced. Each multiple sclerosis control was a treatment-naive patient with relapsing-remitting disease that was either stable or active. Sequencing was performed on CD4+ T cells from PBMCs. The sequence derives from a human donor with multiple sclerosis.

CDR3 region: CASSEMNEAFF. The CDR3 coding sequence is TGTGCCAGCAGTGAAATGAATGAAGCTTTCTTT. This chain connects TRBV2 to TRBJ1-1; unclear D gene. CDR1 SNHLY and CDR2 FYNNEI come from the germline V gene. The V end was cut by 2 bases, the J end by 7 bases, with 5 bases between. There are 11 residues in the CDR3. Variable domain in full (rest from reference TRBV2 and TRBJ1-1): EPEVTQTPSHQVTQMGQEVILRCVPISNHLYFYWYRQILGQKVEFLVSFYNNEISEKSEIFDDQFSVERPDGSNFTLKIRSTKLEDSAMYFCASSEMNEAFFGQGTRLTVV.